One sample yielded the 5 T cell receptor beta chains listed below, sequenced in a study of T-cell memory formation after mild COVID-19. MiXCR was run by TCRdb on the 5' RACE reads, yielding one entry per CDR3 protein. The sample consists of under 250,000 distinct CDR3 sequences, roughly 15% of them appearing once. The specimen was PBMCs or a T cell subset sorted from them (not recorded which). All receptors come from an adult woman who had mild COVID-19 (a few samples of this study predate the infection). Cell type and time point are not known.

This clonotype was counted ten times or more. V gene TRBV3-1 combines with J gene TRBJ2-5, with 7 bases fitting TRBD2. Germline V gene data show CDR1 as LGHDT and CDR2 as YNNKEL (reference sequence). V trimming: 4 bases; J trimming: 0 bases; junction bases outside the gene matches: 17. The CDR3 runs 19 residues. The DNA of the CDR3 is TGTGCCAGCAGCCGCAGTCCTCAGACTAGCCGATATTACCAAGAGACCCAGTACTTC. Residues: CASSRSPQTSRYYQETQYF.

This clonotype was observed at least ten times. This chain links TRBV3-1 with TRBJ1-5; D is unclear. The V gene's germline CDR1 is LGHDT and CDR2 YNNKEL (reference sequence). V was shortened by 0 bases and J by 2 bases, with 5 bases between the two germline ends. This CDR3 region has 14 residues. Here the CDR3 reads CASSQDSGNQPQHF. CDR3 bases: TGTGCCAGCAGCCAAGATTCAGGCAATCAGCCCCAGCATTTT.

The chain uses TRBV6-2 or TRBV6-3 and TRBJ2-1; D may match TRBD1 or TRBD2 (5 bases each). Trimming shortened V by 8 bases and J by 12 bases, and 14 bases separated the two germline ends. This CDR3 region has 11 residues. Germline lookup yields CDR1 MNHEY and CDR2 SVGEGT. CDR3 sequence reads: CASVEGLRQFF. The CDR3 DNA reads as TGTGCCAGCGTAGAGGGGCTTCGGCAGTTCTTC.

This clonotype was counted a few times. The chain is built from TRBV16 and TRBJ1-4; weak D call: TRBD1 (5 bases). The V end lost 1 base, the J end lost 7 bases, and 22 bases lay between the germline ends. Germline lookup yields CDR1 KGHSY and CDR2 FQNENV. The CDR3 spans 18 residues. The CDR3 sequence is CASSQLLSPGTRFEKLFF. Written as DNA, the CDR3 is TGTGCCAGCAGCCAATTGTTATCCCCCGGGACTAGGTTTGAAAAACTGTTTTTT.

The genes are TRBV20-1 and TRBJ2-7; the D is unclear. Trimming shortened V by 5 bases and J by 2 bases, and 13 bases separated the two germline ends. Germline loops: CDR1 DFQATT, CDR2 SNEGSKA (reference sequence). The CDR3 runs to 13 residues. CDR3 bases: TGCAGTGCTCCGGGCTTAGCCGCCTACGAGCAGTACTTC. The encoded protein is CSAPGLAAYEQYF.